This section outlines one TCR beta chain sequence together with its context. The sample holds a few counts of this clone. Which antigen it targets is not known. There are no base qualities to consult, and no much larger clone falls within one base. In total, just over 650 healthy bone marrow donors made up the cohort. All cohort members were sampled while nominally healthy, although unrecorded immune exposures were likely present. The donor was CMV seronegative and belonged to the group of 350 or so seronegative cohort members. Each donor provided a peripheral blood sample, and peripheral blood mononuclear cells were used for TCR beta sequencing. Genomic DNA was extracted from the blood cell samples with the Qiagen DNeasy Blood Extraction Kit. These data originate in a study of cytomegalovirus exposure and HLA in healthy donors (dated 2017 in TCRdb). Turning to the overall study: An earlier analysis of fewer than 750 of the donors reported over 250 Gb of sequence data and 117 million unique TCR beta sequences obtained from around 170 million T cells. The number of donors typed differed by locus, with roughly 629-640 for A, B, C, DRB1 and DQB1, around 500 for DQA1, nearly 610 for DPA1, and approximately 470 for DPB1. A later genetic analysis used genome-wide SNP genotypes for about three fifths of the roughly 700 donors, treating that subset as a discovery cohort. The study was designed to test whether signatures of past pathogen exposure could be identified by cataloging public T cell receptors. Besides the first cohort of around 700 subjects, a separate validation cohort made up of roughly 120 different subjects was used. A later analysis re-examined previously published TCR beta repertoires from about 700 donors and added high-resolution HLA genotyping to investigate patterns of TCR occurrence. Five DR-DQ haplotypes were treated as single units for association and clustering because of strong linkage in the cohort. Among about 390 genotyped donors of the cohort, an average of around 240,000 unique TCR beta nucleotide sequences were sequenced per donor, roughly 18% of them non-productive. The genetic ancestry cluster associated with self-reported Caucasian donors included roughly four fifths of the roughly 410 genotyped donors. To decide whether each TCR beta V gene segment behaved as functional or pseudogenic, an earlier analysis of approximately 590 of the donors relied on high-throughput TCR beta sequencing. Every discovery cohort repertoire had been produced on one sequencing platform. Both class I and class II loci were covered by HLA typing, at four-digit resolution. Donor age, sex, ethnicity and CMV serostatus were compiled together with the repertoire data. An early release covering 500 to 750 HLA-typed donors comprised approximately 300 gigabases of sequencing data and approximately 85 million unique TCR sequences. The T cell repertoires of 700 or so subjects were profiled by immunosequencing and related to cytomegalovirus serostatus. Rather than drawing on any new phenotypic data, the later analysis identified candidate immune exposures from TCR beta sequences and the way those sequences occurred across donors. High-throughput TCR immunosequencing, statistical association of individual TCRs with disease status, and machine learning were combined to predict cytomegalovirus infection status. What the work shows at the level of the full study, not this receptor alone: Specific HLA alleles were associated with 15,000 to 20,000 TCR beta sequences at a false discovery rate of 0.05 in a later analysis. The authors suggested that the approach could potentially be extended to other disease states and immunological phenotypes. The study gave a list of some 150 TCR beta chains associated with cytomegalovirus. Immune exposure information for the cohort was limited to CMV serostatus. Most TCR sequences were seen in very few donors, while some public TCRs were found in many individuals. A later genetic analysis associated a missense DCLRE1C variant with V-gene and J-gene trimming of TCR beta chains, and an independent cohort replicated the association. In vitro tests confirmed that three of the cytomegalovirus-associated TCR beta chains recognize cytomegalovirus antigens. Sequencing depth was assumed to be roughly uniform across donors in the presence/absence analyses, though that assumption may not hold. A group of highly shared sequence variants was considered likely to be a technical artifact of the sequencing pipeline. In a later analysis, the rate of TCR association differed among HLA loci, with DRB1 alleles having the most associated TCRs and HLA-C alleles having the fewest. Because the 87-base-pair reads could not distinguish some IMGT-functional V segments, including TRBV6-2 and TRBV6-3, those segments were excluded. In a later analysis, several top co-occurrence clusters were reported to appear linked to parvovirus B19, influenza, CMV and Epstein-Barr virus. Broadly in line with IMGT annotations, most TCR beta V segments showed up in productive rearrangements about 90% or about 30% of the time in an earlier analysis of several hundred of the donors. In a later analysis, most CMV-associated TCR beta chains were found to appear HLA-restricted, with HLA associations seemingly driven largely by CMV exposure. Compared with the roughly 720-donor mean, donors in an Asian-associated ancestry cluster had fewer N-insertions in productive TCRs, according to a later genetic analysis. Because counts were too low, seventeen rarely observed V segments, including chromosome 9 orphons, were left out of the earlier analysis of about 620 of the donors. Only TCR beta chains were sequenced in this cohort, and the absence of alpha or paired-chain data limited detectable features. HLA typing was unavailable for some donors at each locus, so association tests used only the typed subset. In both the original and validation cohorts, the classifier was reported to diagnose cytomegalovirus status with high specificity and sensitivity. When HLA alleles, especially DR and DQ, strongly co-occurred, attributing TCR associations to individual alleles was difficult. A further reported finding was that TCR beta sequences accurately predicted the HLA-A and HLA-B alleles for most subjects in the first cohort. Linkage disequilibrium might explain the correlated functional status among segregating V segments, but an unknown experimental factor could not be ruled out. A later analysis found that HLA-associated TCR beta chains were more clonally expanded and had lower generation probabilities than equally common non-associated chains.

Libraries were built with the immunoSEQ multiplex PCR assay. The multiplex PCR relied on a mix of 60 forward primers for TCR Vbeta segments and 13 reverse primers for TCR Jbeta segments. Amplification of the CDR3 region of rearranged TCR beta genes was performed with a multiplex PCR assay on genomic DNA. The amplified TCR beta libraries were sequenced on the Illumina HiSeq System as 87-base-pair reads. The paper's processing steps were these. Across the 500 to 750 repertoires, a later analysis counted 60 million to 90 million unique TCR beta chains, 9.5 million to 13 million of which were shared by at least two donors. A nearest-neighbor algorithm error-corrected the raw reads and collapsed the reads into unique sequences, merging closely related sequences to remove PCR and sequencing errors. To assign V, D and J gene segments, CDR3 sequences were aligned to IMGT reference sequences. For a sequence to be retained, a match of at least six nucleotides to both a V gene segment and a J gene segment was required. A rearrangement counted as productive if the CDR3 had no stop codons and remained in frame with V and J, and every other rearrangement counted as non-productive. Following IMGT convention, CDR3 was defined as the stretch from the second conserved V-encoded cysteine up to the conserved J-encoded phenylalanine. In an earlier analysis of some 550 of the donors, sequences lacking an unambiguous match to a single V gene segment were excluded. In an earlier analysis of a few hundred of the donors, V segments were called functional above 56.7% productive rearrangements and were called segregating when the between-donor standard deviation exceeded 5%. A statistical classification framework was developed to diagnose cytomegalovirus status using the catalog of TCR beta chain sequences. A later analysis assigned V and J genes by comparing TCR nucleotide sequences with IMGT/GENE-DB human TR gene sequences. The TCRdist pipeline was used in a later analysis to assign CDR3 sequences and most-parsimonious VDJ recombination scenarios. In a later analysis, every TCR beta chain was defined by the combination of its CDR3 amino acid sequence and its V-gene family, and reads without a unique V-gene family were dropped. As a way to deal with suspected cross-contamination and a sequencing artifact, a later analysis dropped nearly 600 nucleotide sequences that were highly shared and had low generation probability. In a later analysis, a clonal expansion index for each public chain was calculated from normalized within-repertoire ranks of inferred template counts. In a later analysis, generation probabilities were computed using a VDJ recombination model fitted to out-of-frame rearrangements, and the results were checked against IGoR. In a later analysis, TCR-TCR, TCR-HLA and TCR-CMV co-occurrence was scored with hypergeometric tests, and a repertoire-size bias correction was applied to TCR pairs. A later analysis estimated false discovery rates by permuting HLA or CMV assignments 20 times. A later analysis grouped co-occurring TCRs with DBSCAN, adding TCRdist sequence similarity when clustering within HLA-allele-positive subsets. For co-occurrence clustering, repertoires with fewer than 30,000 or more than 120,000 public chains were excluded, along with four or five repertoires with anomalous nucleotide sharing. TCRdb holds this immuneACCESS table with in-frame rearrangements only. Some clones are missing; in checked studies, unresolved V genes explain under half, and the rest has no known cause. V and J calls and clone size are as listed in that table; D and trimming were resolved from the DNA. A total of around 150,000 clones appear in this sample, roughly 83% of them only once. The top ten clones comprise 1.5% of the sample.

CDR1 SQVTM and CDR2 ANQGSEA were looked up in the germline V gene. The CDR3, cysteine through phenylalanine, is 12 amino acids long. The sequence is cut down to CDR3 DNA, 36 bases in frame from base 1. The junction shows trimming of 6 bases on V and 0 bases on J, plus 8 bases between the germline ends. The sequence derives from a woman between 18 and 29 years old in good health and CMV-seronegative. The rearrangement combines TRBV29-1 with TRBJ1-1; the D segment could be TRBD1, given 5 matching bases. Sequencing was done on a sample of PBMCs. The DNA sequence reads TGCAGCGTGCAGGGAATGAACACTGAAGCTTTCTTT. Protein translation: CSVQGMNTEAFF.